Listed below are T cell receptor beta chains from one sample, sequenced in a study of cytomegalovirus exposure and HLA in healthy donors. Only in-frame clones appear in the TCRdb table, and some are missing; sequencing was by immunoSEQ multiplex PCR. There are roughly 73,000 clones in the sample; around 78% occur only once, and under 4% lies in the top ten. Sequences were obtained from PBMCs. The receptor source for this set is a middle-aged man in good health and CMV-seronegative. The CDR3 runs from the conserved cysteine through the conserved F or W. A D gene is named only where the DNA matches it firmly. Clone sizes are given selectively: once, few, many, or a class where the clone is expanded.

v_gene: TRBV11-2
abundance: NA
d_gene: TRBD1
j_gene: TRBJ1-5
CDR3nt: TGTGCCAGCAGCTTAGGAGGGCTAGGGGGCCAGCCCCAGCATTTT
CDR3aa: CASSLGGLGGQPQHF

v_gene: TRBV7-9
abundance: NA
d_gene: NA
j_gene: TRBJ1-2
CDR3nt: TGTTCCAGCAGCTTAGCCTACCCCGACAGGAACCGCTATGGCTACACCTTC
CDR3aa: CSSSLAYPDRNRYGYTF

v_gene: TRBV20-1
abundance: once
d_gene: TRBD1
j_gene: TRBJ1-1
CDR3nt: TGCAGTCCGCAGGGGGCTGATGAAGCTTCCTTT
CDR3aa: CSPQGADEASF

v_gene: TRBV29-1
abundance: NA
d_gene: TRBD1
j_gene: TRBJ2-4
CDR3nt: TGCAGCGTTGCGGACAGGGGAACGGGGAACATTCAGTACTTC
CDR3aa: CSVADRGTGNIQYF

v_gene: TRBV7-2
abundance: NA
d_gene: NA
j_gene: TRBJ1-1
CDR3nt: TGTGCCAGCAGCCTAAGGGGCCCTGAAGCTTTCTTT
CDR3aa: CASSLRGPEAFF

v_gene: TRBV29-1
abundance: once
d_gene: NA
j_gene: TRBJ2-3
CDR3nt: TGCAGCTCAAACACAGATACGCAGTATTTT
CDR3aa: CSSNTDTQYF

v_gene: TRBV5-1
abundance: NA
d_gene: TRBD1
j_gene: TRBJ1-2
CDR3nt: TGCGCCAGCAGCGGACAGGGGCGCGGCTACACCTTC
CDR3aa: CASSGQGRGYTF

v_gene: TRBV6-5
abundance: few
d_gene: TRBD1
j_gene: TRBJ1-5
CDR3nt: TGTGCCAGCACCCCCGGACAGGGGGATCAGCCCCAGCATTTT
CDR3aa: CASTPGQGDQPQHF

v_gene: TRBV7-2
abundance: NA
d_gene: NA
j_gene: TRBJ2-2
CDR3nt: TGTGCCAGCAGCTTGCCTTCCCCGGAGCGGCTGTTTTTT
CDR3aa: CASSLPSPERLFF

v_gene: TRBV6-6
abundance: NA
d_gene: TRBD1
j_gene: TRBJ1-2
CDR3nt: TGTGCCAGCGGGACAGGGAAGTTGAGCGGCTACACCTTC
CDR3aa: CASGTGKLSGYTF

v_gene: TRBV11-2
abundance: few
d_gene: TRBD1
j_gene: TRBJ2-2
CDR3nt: TGTGCCAGCAGCCTGGACAGGCGCACCGGGGAGCTGTTTTTT
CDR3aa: CASSLDRRTGELFF

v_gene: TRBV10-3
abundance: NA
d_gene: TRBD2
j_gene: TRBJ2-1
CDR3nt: TGTGCCATGGCTAGCGGTTTCAATGAGCAGTTCTTC
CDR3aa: CAMASGFNEQFF

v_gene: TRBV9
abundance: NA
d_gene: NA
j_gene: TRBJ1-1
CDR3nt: TGTGCCAGCAGCGTAGAGATGGGCGGGACTGAAGCTTTCTTT
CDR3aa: CASSVEMGGTEAFF

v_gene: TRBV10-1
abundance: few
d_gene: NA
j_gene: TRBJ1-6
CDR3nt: TGCGCCAGCAGTGAGGGGCATCCAAATCATAATTCACCCCTCCACTTT
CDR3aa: CASSEGHPNHNSPLHF

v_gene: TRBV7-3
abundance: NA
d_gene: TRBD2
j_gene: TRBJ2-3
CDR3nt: TGTGCCAGCAGTATGGGACTAGGGGCAGATACGCAGTATTTT
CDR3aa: CASSMGLGADTQYF

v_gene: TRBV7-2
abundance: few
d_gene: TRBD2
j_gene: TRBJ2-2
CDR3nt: TGTGCCAGCAGCTTTACTAGCGGGGGGTCCGTCACCGGGGAGCTGTTTTTT
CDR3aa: CASSFTSGGSVTGELFF

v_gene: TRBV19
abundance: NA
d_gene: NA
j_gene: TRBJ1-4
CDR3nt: TGTGCCAGTAGTCCGGGGACAATAGCTAATGAAAAACTGTTTTTT
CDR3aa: CASSPGTIANEKLFF

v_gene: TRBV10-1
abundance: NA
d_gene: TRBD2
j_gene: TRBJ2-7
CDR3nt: TGCGCCAGCAGTCCCCTCGGGACTAGCGGGGGATACGAGCAGTACTTC
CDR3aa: CASSPLGTSGGYEQYF

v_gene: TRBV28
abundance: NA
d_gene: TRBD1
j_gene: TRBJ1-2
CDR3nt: TGTGCCAGCAGCACAGGGGCGGATGGCTACACCTTC
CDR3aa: CASSTGADGYTF

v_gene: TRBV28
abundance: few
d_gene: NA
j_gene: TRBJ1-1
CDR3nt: TGTGCCAGCCGGGACTTAGTGAACACTGAAGCTTTCTTT
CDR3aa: CASRDLVNTEAFF

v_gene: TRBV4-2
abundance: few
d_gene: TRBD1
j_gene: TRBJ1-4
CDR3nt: TGTGCCAGCAGTCCCACGGCAGGGGGAACTAATGAAAAACTGTTTTTT
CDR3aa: CASSPTAGGTNEKLFF

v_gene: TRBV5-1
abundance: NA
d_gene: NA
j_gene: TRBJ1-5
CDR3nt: TGCGCCAGCAGCTTGCGGGGTGGCAATCAGCCCCAGCATTTT
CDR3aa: CASSLRGGNQPQHF

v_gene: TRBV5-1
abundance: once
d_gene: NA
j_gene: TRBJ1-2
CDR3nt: TGCGCCAGCAGCGAGGGCGGGGGTGACTATGGCTACACCTTC
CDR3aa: CASSEGGGDYGYTF

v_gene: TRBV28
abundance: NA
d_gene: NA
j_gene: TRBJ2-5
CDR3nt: TGTGCCAGCACCCGAAGTCGGGAGACCCAGTACTTC
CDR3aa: CASTRSRETQYF

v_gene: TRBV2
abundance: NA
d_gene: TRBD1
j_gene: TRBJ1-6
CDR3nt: TGTGCCACGGATACACAGGGGCCGAATTCACCCCTCCACTTT
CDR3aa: CATDTQGPNSPLHF

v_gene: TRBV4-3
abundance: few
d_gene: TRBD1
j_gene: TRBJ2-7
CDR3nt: TGCGCCAGCAGCCAGGACAGGACGTACGAGCAGTACTTC
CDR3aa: CASSQDRTYEQYF

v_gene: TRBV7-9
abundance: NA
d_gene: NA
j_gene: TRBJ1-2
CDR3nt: TGTGCCAGCAGCCCCAGGGATGGCTACACCTTC
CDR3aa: CASSPRDGYTF

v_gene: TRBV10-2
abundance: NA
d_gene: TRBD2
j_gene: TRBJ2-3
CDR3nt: TGCGCCAGCAGTCCGGGACTAGCGGGGGTGCCAGATACGCAGTATTTT
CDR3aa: CASSPGLAGVPDTQYF

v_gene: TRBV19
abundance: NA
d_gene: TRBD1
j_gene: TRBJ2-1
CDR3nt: TGTGCCAGTAGTCGACAGGGCCCCTACAATGAGCAGTTCTTC
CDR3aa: CASSRQGPYNEQFF

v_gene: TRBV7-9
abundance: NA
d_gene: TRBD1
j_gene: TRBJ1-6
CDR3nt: TGTGCCAGCAGGCCGACAGGGGAGGTTTCACCCCTCCACTTT
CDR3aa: CASRPTGEVSPLHF

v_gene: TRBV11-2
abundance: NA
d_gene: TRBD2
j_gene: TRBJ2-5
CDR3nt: TGTGCCAGCAGCTTCAGCAGCGGGGCCCTGCTATGGGAGACCCAGTACTTC
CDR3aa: CASSFSSGALLWETQYF

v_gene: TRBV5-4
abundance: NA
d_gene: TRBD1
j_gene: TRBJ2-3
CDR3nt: TGTGCCAGCAGCGCTCGGACAGGGGGCACAGATACGCAGTATTTT
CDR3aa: CASSARTGGTDTQYF

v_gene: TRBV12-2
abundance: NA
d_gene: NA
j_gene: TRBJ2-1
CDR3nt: TGTGCAAGTCGCTTGAGACTAGCGGGCCGATACAATGAGCAGTTCTTC
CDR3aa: CASRLRLAGRYNEQFF

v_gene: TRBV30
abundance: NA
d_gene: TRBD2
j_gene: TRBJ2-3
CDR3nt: TGTGCCTGGAGTGGGGGACTAGCGGGGGGGGAAGGCACAGATACGCAGTATTTT
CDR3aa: CAWSGGLAGGEGTDTQYF

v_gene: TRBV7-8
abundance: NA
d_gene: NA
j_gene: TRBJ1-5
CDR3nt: TGTGCCAGCCGGGCAGGGGCCATAAGCAATCAGCCCCAGCATTTT
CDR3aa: CASRAGAISNQPQHF

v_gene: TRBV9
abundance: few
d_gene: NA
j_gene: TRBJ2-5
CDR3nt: TGTGCCAGCAGCCCCAGAATTTATGGGGGAGGAGAGACCCAGTACTTC
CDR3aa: CASSPRIYGGGETQYF

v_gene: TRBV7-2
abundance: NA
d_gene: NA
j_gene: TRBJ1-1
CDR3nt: TGTGCCAGCAGATCACAAACGAACACTGAAGCTTTCTTT
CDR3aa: CASRSQTNTEAFF

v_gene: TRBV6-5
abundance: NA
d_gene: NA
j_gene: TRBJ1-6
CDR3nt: TGTGCCAGCAGATCCCAGGGGAATAATTCACCCCTCCACTTT
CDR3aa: CASRSQGNNSPLHF

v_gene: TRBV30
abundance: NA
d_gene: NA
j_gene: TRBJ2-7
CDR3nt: TGTGCCTGGAGACTCCGGGACAACTCCTACGAGCAGTACTTC
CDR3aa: CAWRLRDNSYEQYF

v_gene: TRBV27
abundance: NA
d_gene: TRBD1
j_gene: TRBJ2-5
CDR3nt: TGTGCCAGCAGTCCCTGGACAGGGTCCGCCGGGGAGCAGTACTTC
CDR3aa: CASSPWTGSAGEQYF

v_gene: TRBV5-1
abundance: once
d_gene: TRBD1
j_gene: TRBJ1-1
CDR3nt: TGCGCCAGCAGTGGTACAGGGGGAGGTAGTTACACTGAAGCTTTCTTT
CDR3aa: CASSGTGGGSYTEAFF

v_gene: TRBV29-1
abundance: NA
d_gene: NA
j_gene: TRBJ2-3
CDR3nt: TGCAGCGTGATTCACCGGGGGTTCAAAGATACGCAGTATTTT
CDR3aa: CSVIHRGFKDTQYF

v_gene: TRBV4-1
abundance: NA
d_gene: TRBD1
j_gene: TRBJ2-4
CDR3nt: TGCGCCAGCAGCCAAGATGGGTCCCGACAGGGGGGAAACATTCAGTACTTC
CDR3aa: CASSQDGSRQGGNIQYF

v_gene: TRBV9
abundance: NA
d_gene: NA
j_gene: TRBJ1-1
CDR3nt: TGTGCCAGCAGCCCCCAGCGTAGCCTAAACACTGAAGCTTTCTTT
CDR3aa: CASSPQRSLNTEAFF

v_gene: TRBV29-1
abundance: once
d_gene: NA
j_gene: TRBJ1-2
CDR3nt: TGCAGCGTTGAAGCAGGGGACGGATTCTTCTCATACACCTTC
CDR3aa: CSVEAGDGFFSYTF

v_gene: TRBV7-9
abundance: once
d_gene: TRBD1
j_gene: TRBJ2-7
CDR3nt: TGTGCCAGCAGCTTAGGGGAACGACAGGGCTCCTACGAGCAGTACTTC
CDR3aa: CASSLGERQGSYEQYF

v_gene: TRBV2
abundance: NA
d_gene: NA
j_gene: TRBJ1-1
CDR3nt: TGTGCCAGCAGGTTCGGGGGAGGAACGAACACTGAAGCTTTCTTT
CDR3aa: CASRFGGGTNTEAFF

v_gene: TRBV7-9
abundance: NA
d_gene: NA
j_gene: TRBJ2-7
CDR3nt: TGTGCCAGCAGCTTAACGGACGAGCAGTACTTC
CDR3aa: CASSLTDEQYF